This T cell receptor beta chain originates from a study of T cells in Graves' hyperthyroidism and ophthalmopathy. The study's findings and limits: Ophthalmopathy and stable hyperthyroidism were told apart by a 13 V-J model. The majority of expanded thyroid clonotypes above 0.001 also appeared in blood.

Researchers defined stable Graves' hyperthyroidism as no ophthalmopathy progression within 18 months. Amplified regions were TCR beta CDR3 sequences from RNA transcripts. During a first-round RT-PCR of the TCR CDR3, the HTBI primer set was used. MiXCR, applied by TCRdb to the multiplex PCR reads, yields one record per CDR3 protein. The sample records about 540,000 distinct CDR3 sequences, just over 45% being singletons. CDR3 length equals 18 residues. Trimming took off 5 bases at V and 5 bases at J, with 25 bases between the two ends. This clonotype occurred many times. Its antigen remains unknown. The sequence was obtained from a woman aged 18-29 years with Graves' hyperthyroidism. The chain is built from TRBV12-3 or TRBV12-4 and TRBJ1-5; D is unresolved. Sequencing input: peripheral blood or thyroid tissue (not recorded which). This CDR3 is CASSPSPLPTVDHQPQHF. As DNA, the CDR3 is TGTGCCAGCAGTCCCTCTCCACTTCCCACAGTAGATCATCAGCCCCAGCATTTT.